The rows below give T cell receptor beta chains drawn from one sample of a study of blood T cell repertoires in COVID-19. The method was immunoSEQ multiplex PCR; TCRdb's version includes in-frame clones alone and lacks a portion of them. Of 150,000 to 200,000 clones detected, roughly 86% appear once; the ten largest clones hold just over 2.5%. The material sequenced was peripheral blood. All receptors come from a woman older than 75 with COVID-19, enrolled during active disease. The CDR3 runs from the conserved cysteine through the conserved F or W. Fields, in order: V gene, J gene, clone size, D gene, CDR3 protein, CDR3 DNA. A D gene is named only where the DNA matches it firmly. The size field is filled for only some rows; it gives once, few, many or a size class.

>TRBV6-2/TRBV6-3|TRBJ1-4|.|TRBD1
CASSQGTAVYF
TGTGCCAGCAGTCAGGGGACAGCCGTATATTTT
>TRBV12-3/TRBV12-4|TRBJ2-2|.|.
CASIAGNTGELFF
TGTGCCAGCATCGCCGGGAACACCGGGGAGCTGTTTTTT
>TRBV4-1|TRBJ2-3|.|.
CASSQPAGPASTDTQYF
TGCGCCAGCAGCCAACCGGCGGGGCCTGCTAGCACAGATACGCAGTATTTT
>TRBV27|TRBJ1-3|once|.
CASSRTPPLSGNTIYF
TGTGCCAGCAGCCGGACACCCCCTCTCTCTGGAAACACCATATATTTT
>TRBV6-4|TRBJ2-3|many|.
CASSDRETDTQYF
TGTGCCAGCAGTGATCGGGAGACAGATACGCAGTATTTT
>TRBV6-5|TRBJ2-7|.|.
CASSYVSGSYEQYF
TGTGCCAGCAGTTACGTTTCAGGTTCCTACGAGCAGTACTTC
>TRBV3-1/TRBV3-2|TRBJ1-2|.|.
CASSQSGYGYTF
TGTGCCAGCAGCCAGAGCGGCTATGGCTACACCTTC
>TRBV2|TRBJ2-1|.|.
CASSEVRDNEQFF
TGTGCCAGCAGTGAAGTCAGGGACAATGAGCAGTTCTTC
>TRBV28|TRBJ2-5|.|.
CASSVGQTETQYF
TGTGCCAGCAGTGTCGGACAGACCGAGACCCAGTACTTC
>TRBV2|TRBJ1-5|.|.
CASSEVPDQPQHF
TGTGCCAGCAGTGAAGTCCCAGATCAGCCCCAGCATTTT
>TRBV6-1|TRBJ1-2|.|.
CASSEPGTPWDYGYTF
TGTGCCAGCAGTGAACCAGGGACTCCTTGGGACTATGGCTACACCTTC
>TRBV19|TRBJ1-5|.|.
CASSIGGGGGNQPQHF
TGTGCCAGTAGTATTGGTGGTGGGGGCGGAAATCAGCCCCAGCATTTT
>TRBV11-2|TRBJ2-1|.|.
CASSLDPGAHNEQFF
TGTGCCAGCAGCTTAGATCCGGGAGCCCACAATGAGCAGTTCTTC
>TRBV6-5|TRBJ1-2|.|TRBD1
CASSYSTGVQGASTF
TGTGCCAGCAGTTACTCGACGGGGGTCCAGGGGGCCAGCACCTTC
>TRBV7-3|TRBJ2-1|.|.
CASSLTLDNEQFF
TGTGCCAGCAGCTTAACCCTCGACAATGAGCAGTTCTTC
>TRBV5-1|TRBJ1-3|few|.
CASSADSMGNTIYF
TGCGCCAGCAGCGCGGACAGCATGGGAAACACCATATATTTT
>TRBV10-3|TRBJ1-1|.|.
CAISESVRTGGTEAFF
TGTGCCATCAGCGAAAGTGTGAGGACGGGGGGCACTGAAGCTTTCTTT
>TRBV21-1|TRBJ2-7|.|.
CASSKGPVLSYEQYF
TGTGCCAGCAGCAAAGGGCCCGTTCTCTCTTACGAGCAGTACTTC
>TRBV19|TRBJ2-1|.|TRBD1
CASSTRRGQGSDEQFF
TGTGCCAGTAGTACGCGGCGCGGACAGGGGTCGGATGAGCAGTTCTTC